One and the same sample provided the 12 T cell receptor beta chains below, sequenced in a study of blood T cell repertoires in COVID-19. TCRdb's copy holds only in-frame clones and misses some; the assay was immunoSEQ multiplex PCR. This sample has 350,000 to 450,000 clones, with 70% to 90% found just once. Sequences were obtained from peripheral blood. The receptors were sampled from a human donor in a cohort sampled during active COVID-19.

This chain links TRBV5-5 with TRBJ2-7; tentative D call: TRBD1 (6 bases). The length of the CDR3 is 14 residues. Germline V gene sequence: CDR1 SGHKS, CDR2 YYEKEE (reference sequence). The V end was cut by 2 bases, the J end by 3 bases, with 12 bases between. As DNA, the CDR3 is TGTGCCAGCAGCTTTTGGGACATCGGCTACGAGCAGTACTTC. Encoded protein: CASSFWDIGYEQYF.

This clone was counted a single time. The rearrangement uses TRBV5-6 and TRBJ2-6; D is unclear. The CDR3 has 15 residues. Trimming took off 3 bases at V and 2 bases at J, with 9 bases between the two ends. Per germline, CDR1 SGHDT and CDR2 YYEEEE. The CDR3 DNA reads as TGTGCCAGCAGCTACCGCGGAGCTGGGGCCAACGTCCTGACTTTC. Encoded protein: CASSYRGAGANVLTF.

The chain carries TRBV28 and TRBJ2-5; TRBD2 matches at 13 bases. Germline V CDR1 and CDR2: MDHEN, SYDVKM. CDR3 length: 16 amino acids. Trimming removed 4 bases from V and 4 bases from J; junction bases left unmatched: 6. CDR3 amino acids: CASSSGLAGVLETQYF. The CDR3 DNA reads TGTGCCAGCAGTTCAGGACTAGCGGGAGTCTTAGAGACCCAGTACTTC. The variable domain in full, with the rest retrieved from reference TRBV28 and TRBJ2-5, is DVKVTQSSRYLVKRTGEKVFLECVQDMDHENMFWYRQDPGLGLRLIYFSYDVKMKEKGDIPEGYSVSREKKERFSLILESASTNQTSMYLCASSSGLAGVLETQYFGPGTRLLVL.

The chain has TRBV10-3 and TRBJ2-6; perhaps TRBD2 as D (5 bases). The germline gives CDR1 ENHRY, CDR2 SYGVKD. This CDR3 comprises 18 residues. The V end lost 3 bases, the J end lost 1 base, and 16 bases lay between the germline ends. CDR3 loop: CAISDPLGRLSGANVLTF. In DNA form, the CDR3 reads TGTGCCATCAGTGATCCCTTAGGGAGACTTTCTGGGGCCAACGTCCTGACTTTC.

The rearrangement uses TRBV19 and TRBJ1-1, with unresolved D. Trimming left V 5 bases short and J 1 base short, with 11 bases between. The CDR3 contains 14 residues. The germline CDR1 and CDR2 sequences are LNHDA and SQIVND (reference sequence). CDR3 sequence reads: CASSYNTPNTEAFF. CDR3 in DNA: TGTGCCAGTAGTTACAACACACCGAACACTGAAGCTTTCTTT. Filled out from reference TRBV19 and TRBJ1-1, the complete variable domain reads DGGITQSPKYLFRKEGQNVTLSCEQNLNHDAMYWYRQDPGQGLRLIYYSQIVNDFQKGDIAEGYSVSREKKESFPLTVTSAQKNPTAFYLCASSYNTPNTEAFFGQGTRLTVV.

This sequence joins TRBV15 and TRBJ2-7; D may be TRBD1 (6 bases). This CDR3 is 18 amino acids long. Germline assignment: CDR1 LNHNV and CDR2 YYDKDF (reference sequence). With 0 bases removed from V and 1 base from J, the gap between germline ends came to 19 bases. CDR3 loop: CATSRDLLTGHLSYEQYF. The CDR3 DNA is TGTGCCACCAGCAGAGATCTTTTAACGGGACACCTATCCTACGAGCAGTACTTC.

The rearrangement joins TRBV28 to TRBJ2-1; 10 bases agree with TRBD2. Germline lookup yields CDR1 MDHEN and CDR2 SYDVKM. The junction had 7 bases not matched to a gene; V was cut back by 2 bases and J by 0 bases. CDR3 size: 18 residues. The CDR3 is CASSLSPGLADSYNEQFF. In DNA, the CDR3 is TGTGCCAGCAGTTTAAGCCCAGGACTAGCGGACTCCTACAATGAGCAGTTCTTC.

This clone showed up just once. The genes are TRBV6-5 and TRBJ2-5; 8 bases fit TRBD2. The CDR3 extends over 12 amino acids. Germline CDR1 and CDR2: MNHEY and SVGAGI. V gave up 6 bases and J gave up 4 bases; unmatched junction bases: 1. This CDR3 is CASRSGGETQYF. CDR3 DNA sequence: TGTGCCAGCAGGAGCGGGGGAGAGACCCAGTACTTC.

The V gene is TRBV28, the J gene TRBJ1-5, with D possibly TRBD1 on 5 matching bases. This CDR3 is built from 17 residues. The ends were cut back, 3 bases at V and 0 bases at J, with 15 bases in the middle. CDR1 MDHEN and CDR2 SYDVKM come from the germline V gene. CDR3: CASSFNRGVGSNQPQHF. CDR3 coding DNA: TGTGCCAGCAGTTTCAATCGGGGGGTAGGTAGCAATCAGCCCCAGCATTTT.

The V call is TRBV6-1, the J call TRBJ1-1; 7 bases match TRBD1. CDR3 size: 15 residues. Germline V gene sequence: CDR1 MNHNS, CDR2 SASEGT. V dropped 0 bases and J dropped 11; count of bases not matched to a gene: 12. CDR3 loop: CASSEAIGDSFYAFF. CDR3 DNA: TGTGCCAGCAGTGAAGCTATCGGGGACAGTTTCTACGCTTTCTTT.

The chain couples TRBV27 to TRBJ2-4, with D maybe TRBD2 (6 bases). CDR1 MNHEY and CDR2 SMNVEV come from the germline V gene (reference sequence). The CDR3 runs 15 residues. V dropped 5 bases and J dropped 7 bases, with 18 bases sitting between them. In nucleotides, the CDR3 is TGTGCCAGCAGTCCCGAGGGACTCCCACCCAACATTCAGTACTTC. Protein product: CASSPEGLPPNIQYF.

The rearrangement joins TRBV9 to TRBJ2-2; 10 bases map to TRBD2. J lost 4 bases, V lost 3 bases, and 18 bases had no gene match. Germline V CDR1 and CDR2: SGDLS, YYNGEE. This CDR3 is 20 amino acids long. CDR3 region: CASSAAGQRGGEFITGELFF. CDR3 nucleotides: TGTGCCAGCAGCGCCGCGGGCCAGCGGGGGGGCGAATTTATCACCGGGGAGCTGTTTTTT.